The rows below give T cell receptor beta chains drawn from one sample of a study of T cell changes during pregnancy in multiple sclerosis. TCRdb's copy holds only in-frame clones and misses some; the assay was immunoSEQ multiplex PCR. The table lists approximately 100,000 clones, 75% to 95% of them singletons. This specimen consisted of peripheral blood, obtained before pregnancy. These receptor sequences come from a female donor with multiple sclerosis, enrolled in a pregnancy study. Both conserved end residues are part of each CDR3. The D gene is left open where the match is weak. Some rows have no size entry. The others give once, few or many, or a class for an expanded clone.

D gene	clone size	V gene	J gene	CDR3 DNA	CDR3 protein
.	.	TRBV5-1	TRBJ2-2	TGCGCCAGCAGCTACCGACTAAACACCGGGGAGCTGTTTTTT	CASSYRLNTGELFF
TRBD2	once	TRBV7-2	TRBJ2-1	TGTGCCAGCAGCAAACAGCGGGGGGGTATGTATGAGCAGTTCTTC	CASSKQRGGMYEQFF
TRBD1	.	TRBV14	TRBJ2-1	TGTGCCAGCAGCCAACCCGGGACAGGGAGGGGTGAGCAGTTCTTC	CASSQPGTGRGEQFF
.	.	TRBV7-2	TRBJ2-1	TGTGCCAGCAGCTTAGCCAAGAGCTCCTACAATGAGCAGTTCTTC	CASSLAKSSYNEQFF
TRBD1	few	TRBV30	TRBJ1-1	TGTGCCTGGAGTATCCTCGGACAGGGTGACACTGAAGCTTTCTTT	CAWSILGQGDTEAFF
TRBD1	.	TRBV7-2	TRBJ2-7	TGTGCCAGCAGACTACAGGGGGCGTCCTACGAGCAGTACTTC	CASRLQGASYEQYF
.	.	TRBV28	TRBJ1-1	TGTGCCAGCAGTTTCCAGGGAAGAACTGAAGCTTTCTTT	CASSFQGRTEAFF
TRBD1	.	TRBV5-1	TRBJ1-4	TGCGCCAGCAGCCCGGGGACAGTAGGAAGTGAAAAACTGTTTTTT	CASSPGTVGSEKLFF
.	.	TRBV11-3	TRBJ2-3	TGTGCCAGCAGCTTCCATGGGCCCACAGATACGCAGTATTTT	CASSFHGPTDTQYF
.	.	TRBV7-2	TRBJ1-5	TGTGCCAGCAGCTCCGGACAGTACAATCAGCCCCAGCATTTT	CASSSGQYNQPQHF
TRBD1	.	TRBV7-9	TRBJ2-2	TGTGCCAGCAGCTACCGGACAGGCGGAGGCACCGGGGAGCTGTTTTTT	CASSYRTGGGTGELFF
.	.	TRBV5-4	TRBJ1-3	TGTGCCAGCAGCCAGACCGGGGCTGGAAACACCATATATTTT	CASSQTGAGNTIYF
.	.	TRBV20-1	TRBJ2-1	TGCAGTGCTAGACGCAGTGAGCAGTTCTTC	CSARRSEQFF
TRBD2	once	TRBV25-1	TRBJ2-5	TGTGCCAGCAGTGATCTGTCGGGGGGTCTGGAGACCCAGTACTTC	CASSDLSGGLETQYF
TRBD1	.	TRBV6-6	TRBJ1-6	TGTGCCAGCAGTGATGACAGGGGAGTTTCACCCCTCCACTTT	CASSDDRGVSPLHF
TRBD2	.	TRBV9	TRBJ2-3	TGTGCCAGCAGCGTAGCAATCGGGAGGACAGATACGCAGTATTTT	CASSVAIGRTDTQYF